The clone carrying this T cell receptor (beta chain) was seen at least ten times. Its antigen is not known. The data derive from a study of response to subunit inactivated influenza vaccine. Overall study findings and caveats: Few new T cells, the authors suggested, are recruited by each seasonal influenza vaccination.

The CDR3 totals 14 residues. The ends were cut back, 1 base at V and 2 bases at J, with 8 bases in the middle. Germline loops: CDR1 LGHNA, CDR2 YSLEER. TCRdb called the RT-PCR reads again in MiXCR, with one record for every CDR3 protein. The sample holds 490,000 or so distinct CDR3 sequences; approximately 7.6% are singletons and the top ten take over 10%. The sample consisted of PBMCs from blood, taken 23 to 25 months after vaccination. The sequence came from a man aged 45 to 75 who received an inactivated influenza vaccine. The V call is TRBV4-3, the J call TRBJ1-1; a possible D gene is TRBD1 (5 bases). CDR3 sequence reads: CASSQVRGNTEAFF. In nucleotides, the CDR3 is TGCGCCAGCAGCCAAGTAAGGGGAAACACTGAAGCTTTCTTT.